This T cell receptor beta chain was identified during a study of shared clonotypes between healthy human individuals. Study context: Samples came from a couple of female and a few male donors aged 18 to 49. Broader study findings: Across a few donors, naive CD4 shared roughly 5.1%, naive CD8 more than 3%, memory CD4 more than 2%, memory CD8 approximately 0.4%. Estimated clonotype richness was generally higher in naive than memory subsets.

A roughly 220 ng quantity of DNA, around 30,000 T cell genomes, went into the sorted-subset replicate PCRs. Clones were sequenced by immunoSEQ multiplex PCR, and TCRdb holds only the in-frame ones, with some missing. The table has under 1 million clones, 90% to 98% seen once. For this clone: No antigen is known for it.

CD45RO-negative, CCR7-positively selected cells formed the naive CD8 fraction, excluding terminally differentiated effector memory CD45RA+ cells. The TCR originated in a young man in good health. Sequencing was done on a sample of naive CD8+ T cells sorted from blood.

For the CDR3, the DNA is TGTGCCAGCAGTCTCAGCGGGCCTACCACCTACGAGCAGTACTTC. Translated, it gives CASSLSGPTTYEQYF. J is TRBJ2-7 and V is TRBV7-2; possibly TRBD2 for D (6 bases). The CDR3 has 15 amino acids. The germline V and J ends were trimmed by 6 bases and 2 bases, with 17 bases remaining between them. The germline CDR1 and CDR2 sequences are SGHTA and FQGNSA.